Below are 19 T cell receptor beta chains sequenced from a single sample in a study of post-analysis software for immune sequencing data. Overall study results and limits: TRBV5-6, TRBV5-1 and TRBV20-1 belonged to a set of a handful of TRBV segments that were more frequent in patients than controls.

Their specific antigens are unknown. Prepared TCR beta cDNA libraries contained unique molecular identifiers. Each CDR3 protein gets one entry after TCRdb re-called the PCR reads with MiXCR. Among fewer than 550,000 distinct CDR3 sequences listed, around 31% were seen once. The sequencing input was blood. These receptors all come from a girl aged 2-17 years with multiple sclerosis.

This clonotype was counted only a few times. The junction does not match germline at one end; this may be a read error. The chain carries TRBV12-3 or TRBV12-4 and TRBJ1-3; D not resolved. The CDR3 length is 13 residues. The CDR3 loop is CASSSRGGSTIYF. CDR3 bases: TGTGCCAGCAGCTCCCGGGGAGGAAGCACCATATATTTT.

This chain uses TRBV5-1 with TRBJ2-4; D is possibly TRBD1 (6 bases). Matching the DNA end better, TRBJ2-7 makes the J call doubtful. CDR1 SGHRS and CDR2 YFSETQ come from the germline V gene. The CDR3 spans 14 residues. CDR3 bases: TGCGCCAGCAGCTCTAGGGGGAACCTATACGAGCAGTACTTC. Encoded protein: CASSSRGNLYEQYF.

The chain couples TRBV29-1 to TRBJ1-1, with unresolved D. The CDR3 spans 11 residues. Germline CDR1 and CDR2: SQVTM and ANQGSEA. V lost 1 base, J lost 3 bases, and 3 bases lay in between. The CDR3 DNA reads TGCAGCGTTGAAGGGGACACTGAAGCTTTCTTT. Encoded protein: CSVEGDTEAFF. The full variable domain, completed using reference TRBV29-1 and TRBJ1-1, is SAVISQKPSRDICQRGTSLTIQCQVDSQVTMMFWYRQQPGQSLTLIATANQGSEATYESGFVIDKFPISRPNLTFSTLTVSNMSPEDSSIYLCSVEGDTEAFFGQGTRLTVV.

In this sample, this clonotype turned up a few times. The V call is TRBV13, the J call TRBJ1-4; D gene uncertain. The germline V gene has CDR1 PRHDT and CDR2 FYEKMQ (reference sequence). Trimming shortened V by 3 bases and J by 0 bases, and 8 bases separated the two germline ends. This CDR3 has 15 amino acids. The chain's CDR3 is CASSFAGPTNEKLFF. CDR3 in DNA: TGTGCCAGCAGCTTCGCGGGTCCAACTAATGAAAAACTGTTTTTT. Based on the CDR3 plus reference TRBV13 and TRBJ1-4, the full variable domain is AAGVIQSPRHLIKEKRETATLKCYPIPRHDTVYWYQQGPGQDPQFLISFYEKMQSDKGSIPDRFSAQQFSDYHSELNMSSLELGDSALYFCASSFAGPTNEKLFFGSGTQLSVL.

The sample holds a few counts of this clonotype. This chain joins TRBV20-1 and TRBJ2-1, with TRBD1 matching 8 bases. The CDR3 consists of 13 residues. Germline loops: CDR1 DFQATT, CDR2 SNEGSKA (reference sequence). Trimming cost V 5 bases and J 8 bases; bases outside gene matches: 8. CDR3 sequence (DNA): TGCAGTGCTCGACAGGGGATAGTCGATGAGCAGTTCTTC. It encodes CSARQGIVDEQFF.

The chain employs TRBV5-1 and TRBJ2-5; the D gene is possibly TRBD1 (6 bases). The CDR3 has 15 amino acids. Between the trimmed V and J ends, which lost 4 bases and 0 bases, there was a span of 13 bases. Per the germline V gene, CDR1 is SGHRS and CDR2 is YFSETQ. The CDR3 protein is CASSPRTAYQETQYF. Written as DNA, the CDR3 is TGCGCCAGCAGCCCTCGGACAGCGTACCAAGAGACCCAGTACTTC.

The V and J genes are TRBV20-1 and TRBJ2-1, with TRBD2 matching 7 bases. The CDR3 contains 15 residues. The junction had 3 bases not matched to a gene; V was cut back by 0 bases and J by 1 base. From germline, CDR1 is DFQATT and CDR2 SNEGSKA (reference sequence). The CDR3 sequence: CSARELARSYNEQFF. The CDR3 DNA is TGCAGTGCTAGAGAACTAGCGAGGTCCTACAATGAGCAGTTCTTC.

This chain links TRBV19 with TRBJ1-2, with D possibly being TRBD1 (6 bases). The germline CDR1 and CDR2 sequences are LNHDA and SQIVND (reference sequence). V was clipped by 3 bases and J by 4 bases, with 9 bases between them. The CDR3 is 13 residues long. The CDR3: CASSIGRGYGYTF. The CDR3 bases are TGTGCCAGTAGTATTGGCAGGGGCTATGGCTACACCTTC.

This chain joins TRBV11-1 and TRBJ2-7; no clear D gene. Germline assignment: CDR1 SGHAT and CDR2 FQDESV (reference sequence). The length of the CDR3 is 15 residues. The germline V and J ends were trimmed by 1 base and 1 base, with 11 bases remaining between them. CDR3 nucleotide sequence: TGTGCCAGCAGCTTAGGCGCGTCCAAATCCTACGAGCAGTACTTC. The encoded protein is CASSLGASKSYEQYF.

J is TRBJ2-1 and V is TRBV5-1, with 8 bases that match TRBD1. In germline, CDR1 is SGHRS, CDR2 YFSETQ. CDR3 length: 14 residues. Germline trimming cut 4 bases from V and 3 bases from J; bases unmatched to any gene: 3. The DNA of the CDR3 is TGCGCCAGCAGCCCGGGACAGGTCTACAATGAGCAGTTCTTC. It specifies CASSPGQVYNEQFF.

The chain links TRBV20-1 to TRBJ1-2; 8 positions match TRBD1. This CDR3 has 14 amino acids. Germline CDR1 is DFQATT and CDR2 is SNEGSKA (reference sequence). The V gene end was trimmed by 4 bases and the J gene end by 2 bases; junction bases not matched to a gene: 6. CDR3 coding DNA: TGCAGTGCTAAACCGCGGGACAGGAACTATGGCTACACCTTC. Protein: CSAKPRDRNYGYTF.

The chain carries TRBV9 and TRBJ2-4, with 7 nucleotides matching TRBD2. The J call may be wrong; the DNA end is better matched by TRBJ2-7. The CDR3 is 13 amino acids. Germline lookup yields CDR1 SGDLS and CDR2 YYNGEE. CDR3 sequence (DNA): TGTGCCAGCAGCACCTTGGGACTAAGCGAGCAGTACTTC. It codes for CASSTLGLSEQYF.

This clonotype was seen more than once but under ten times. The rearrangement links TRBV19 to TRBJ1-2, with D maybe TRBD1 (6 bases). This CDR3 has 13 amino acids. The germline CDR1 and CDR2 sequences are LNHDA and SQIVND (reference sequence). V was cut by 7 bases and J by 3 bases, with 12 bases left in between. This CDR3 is CASNPDRYYGYTF. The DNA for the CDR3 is TGTGCCAGTAATCCTGACAGGTACTATGGCTACACCTTC. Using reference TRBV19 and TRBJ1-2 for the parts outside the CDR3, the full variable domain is DGGITQSPKYLFRKEGQNVTLSCEQNLNHDAMYWYRQDPGQGLRLIYYSQIVNDFQKGDIAEGYSVSREKKESFPLTVTSAQKNPTAFYLCASNPDRYYGYTFGSGTRLTVV.

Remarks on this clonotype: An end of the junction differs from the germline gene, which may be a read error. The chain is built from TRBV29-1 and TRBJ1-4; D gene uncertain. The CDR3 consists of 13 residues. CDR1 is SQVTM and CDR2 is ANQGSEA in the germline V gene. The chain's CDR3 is CSGTDKTNEKRFF. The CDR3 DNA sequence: TGCAGCGGGACCGACAAGACTAATGAAAAACGGTTTTTT.

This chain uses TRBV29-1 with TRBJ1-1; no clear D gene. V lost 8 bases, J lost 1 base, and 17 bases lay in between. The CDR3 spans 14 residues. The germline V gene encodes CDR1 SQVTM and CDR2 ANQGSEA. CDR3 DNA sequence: TGCAGCACCAAGGCCAAATTATCGAACACTGAAGCTTTCTTT. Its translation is CSTKAKLSNTEAFF.

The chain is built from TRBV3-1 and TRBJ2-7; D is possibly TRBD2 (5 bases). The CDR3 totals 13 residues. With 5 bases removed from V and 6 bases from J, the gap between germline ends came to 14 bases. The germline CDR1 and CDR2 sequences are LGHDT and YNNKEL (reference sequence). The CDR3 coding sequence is TGTGCCAGCAGCTCGCGCGGGTGGGGCGAGCAGTACTTC. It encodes CASSSRGWGEQYF.

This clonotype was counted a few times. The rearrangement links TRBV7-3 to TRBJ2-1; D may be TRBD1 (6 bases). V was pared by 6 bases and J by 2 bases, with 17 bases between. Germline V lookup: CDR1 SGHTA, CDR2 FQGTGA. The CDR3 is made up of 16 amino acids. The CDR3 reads CASSLVPGQPYNEQFF. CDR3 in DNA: TGTGCCAGCAGTTTAGTCCCGGGACAACCCTACAATGAGCAGTTCTTC.

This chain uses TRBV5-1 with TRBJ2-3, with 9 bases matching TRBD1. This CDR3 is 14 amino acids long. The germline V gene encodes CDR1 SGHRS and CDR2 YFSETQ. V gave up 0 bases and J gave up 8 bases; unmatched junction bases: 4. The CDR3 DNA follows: TGCGCCAGCAGCTTGGGGGACAGGGTCGCTACGCAGTATTTT. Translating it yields CASSLGDRVATQYF.

CDR3 amino acids: CASSLAKATTRSYEQYF. The CDR3 region has the DNA TGCGCCAGCAGCTTGGCCAAGGCGACAACTCGGTCCTACGAGCAGTACTTC. The chain combines TRBV5-1 with TRBJ2-7; D ambiguous. The CDR3 contains 17 residues. Germline CDR1 and CDR2: SGHRS and YFSETQ. The V and J ends lost 0 bases and 1 base respectively, with 17 bases between them.